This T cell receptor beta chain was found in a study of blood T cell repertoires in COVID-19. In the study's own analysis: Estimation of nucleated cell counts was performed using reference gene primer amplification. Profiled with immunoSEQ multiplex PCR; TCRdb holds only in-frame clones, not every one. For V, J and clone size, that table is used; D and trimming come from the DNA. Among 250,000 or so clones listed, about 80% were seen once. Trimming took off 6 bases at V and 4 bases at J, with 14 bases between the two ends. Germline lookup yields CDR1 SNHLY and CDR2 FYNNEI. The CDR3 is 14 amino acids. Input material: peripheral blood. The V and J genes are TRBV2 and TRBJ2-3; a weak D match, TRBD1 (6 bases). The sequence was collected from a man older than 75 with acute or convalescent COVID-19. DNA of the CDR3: TGTGCCAGCAGAAACACAGGGTGGGCAGATACGCAGTATTTT. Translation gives CASRNTGWADTQYF. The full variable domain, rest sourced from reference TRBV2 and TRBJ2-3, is EPEVTQTPSHQVTQMGQEVILRCVPISNHLYFYWYRQILGQKVEFLVSFYNNEISEKSEIFDDQFSVERPDGSNFTLKIRSTKLEDSAMYFCASRNTGWADTQYFGPGTRLTVL.